These 5 T cell receptor beta chains were all obtained from the same sample, sequenced in a study of blood T cell repertoires in COVID-19. This table comes from immunoSEQ multiplex PCR, and its TCRdb copy is limited to in-frame clones, with some not included. The sample holds about 300,000 clones, about 93% seen once. Specimen: peripheral blood. These receptors were collected from a woman aged 25 to 39 with COVID-19, enrolled during active disease.

The rearrangement joins TRBV27 to TRBJ2-7; 7 nucleotides match TRBD1. The CDR3 has 15 amino acids. CDR1 MNHEY and CDR2 SMNVEV come from the germline V gene (reference sequence). V was clipped by 5 bases and J by 2 bases; unmatched bases: 9. CDR3 sequence: CASSPTGTATYEQYF. CDR3 DNA sequence: TGTGCCAGCAGTCCTACCGGGACAGCTACCTACGAGCAGTACTTC.

This rearrangement joins TRBV9 to TRBJ2-1; 10 nucleotides line up with TRBD2. V shed 4 bases, J shed 4 bases, and the junction held 5 bases outside the gene matches. Germline V gives CDR1 SGDLS, CDR2 YYNGEE. This CDR3 is built from 15 residues. The CDR3 region is CASSPGLAAYNEQFF. The CDR3 DNA follows: TGTGCCAGCAGCCCTGGACTAGCGGCTTACAATGAGCAGTTCTTC.

This chain uses TRBV24-1 with TRBJ2-3, with 10 positions matching TRBD1. The junction had 6 bases not matched to a gene; V was cut back by 4 bases and J by 6 bases. Germline V gene lookup returns CDR1 KGHDR and CDR2 SFDVKD. The CDR3 extends over 15 amino acids. CDR3 protein: CATSDPGTGEDTQYF. The CDR3 DNA reads TGTGCCACCAGTGACCCCGGGACAGGGGAGGATACGCAGTATTTT.

The chain employs TRBV7-9 and TRBJ1-1, with 12 positions matching TRBD1. Germline CDR1 SEHNR, CDR2 FQNEAQ (reference sequence). The CDR3 is 15 residues long. The V segment lost 6 bases and the J segment 4 bases; nucleotides outside the gene matches: 6. This chain's CDR3 is CASSRGTGGSTEAFF. In nucleotides, the CDR3 is TGTGCCAGCAGTCGCGGGACAGGGGGCTCCACTGAAGCTTTCTTT.

The rearrangement uses TRBV18 and TRBJ1-1, with TRBD1 matching 9 bases. V trimming: 6 bases; J trimming: 0 bases; junction bases outside the gene matches: 5. CDR1 is KGHSH, CDR2 LQKENI, per germline. The CDR3 sequence is 15 residues long. The CDR3, as DNA: TGTGCCAGCTCCCCAAGGACAGGGGTGAACACTGAAGCTTTCTTT. Its protein is CASSPRTGVNTEAFF.